This T cell receptor (beta chain) was sequenced in a study of blood T cells in healthy people across ages. Sample-barcoded 5' priming and a J-beta primer mix drove a second PCR of about 6 to 12 cycles. TCRdb re-analysed the 5' RACE reads in MiXCR, keeping a single row per CDR3 protein. Here the sample spans roughly 1,500,000 distinct CDR3 sequences, roughly 32% being singletons. J gave up 12 bases and V 2 bases, and 14 bases lay outside the gene matches. The CDR3 consists of 14 residues. Germline values: CDR1 GTSNPN, CDR2 SVGIG (reference sequence). Caucasian, healthy and from Russia, the donors were aged between roughly 6 and 95. Total RNA, at least 5 micrograms per sample, was extracted from PBMCs.

Input material: blood. The chain is built from TRBV30 and TRBJ2-7; 9 positions agree with TRBD2. The sequence came from a woman in her twenties or thirties in good health. The CDR3 here is CAWSQGLAGFERYF. CDR3 DNA: TGTGCCTGGAGTCAAGGGCTAGCGGGATTTGAACGGTACTTC.